This TCR beta chain was observed in a study of T cell changes during pregnancy in multiple sclerosis. Only in-frame clones appear in the TCRdb table, and some are missing; sequencing was by immunoSEQ multiplex PCR. The data hold some 81,000 clones, with just over 90% observed a single time. V shed 4 bases, J shed 2 bases, and the junction held 2 bases outside the gene matches. Germline-derived CDR1 and CDR2 are SGDLS and YYNGEE. The CDR3 is made up of 13 amino acids. Here the sequenced sample was peripheral blood, taken after pregnancy. The chain combines TRBV9 with TRBJ1-2, with 7 bases lining up with TRBD1. The sequence came from a female donor in good health, enrolled as a control in a pregnancy study. CDR3 in DNA: TGTGCCAGCAGCAGACAGGGAAACTATGGCTACACCTTC. This encodes CASSRQGNYGYTF.